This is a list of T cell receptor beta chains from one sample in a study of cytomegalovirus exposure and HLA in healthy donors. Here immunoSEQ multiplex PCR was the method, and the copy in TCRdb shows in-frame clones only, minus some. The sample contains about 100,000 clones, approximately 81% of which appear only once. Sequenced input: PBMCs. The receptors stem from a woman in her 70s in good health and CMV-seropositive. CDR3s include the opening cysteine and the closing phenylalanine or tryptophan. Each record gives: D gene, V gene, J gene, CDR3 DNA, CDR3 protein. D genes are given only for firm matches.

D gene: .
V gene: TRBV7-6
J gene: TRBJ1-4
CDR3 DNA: TGTGCCAGCAGCGGAGGGCAGGGCCGGGAAAAACTGTTTTTT
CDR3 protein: CASSGGQGREKLFF

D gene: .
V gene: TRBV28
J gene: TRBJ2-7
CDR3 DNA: TGTGCCAGCAGCGGTGGGCAGGGCGTATACGAGCAGTACTTC
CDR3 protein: CASSGGQGVYEQYF

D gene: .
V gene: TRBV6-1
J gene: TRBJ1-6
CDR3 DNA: TGTGCCAGCCGATGGGACTTAGGGAGTTCACCCCTCCACTTT
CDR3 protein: CASRWDLGSSPLHF

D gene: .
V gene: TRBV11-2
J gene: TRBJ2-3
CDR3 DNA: TGTGCCAGCAGCTTAGATGTCAGAGGTATAGATACGCAGTATTTT
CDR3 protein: CASSLDVRGIDTQYF

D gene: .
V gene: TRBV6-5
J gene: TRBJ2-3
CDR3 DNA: TGTGCCAGCAGTCCCCAGCGGAAAAGCACAGATACGCAGTATTTT
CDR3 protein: CASSPQRKSTDTQYF

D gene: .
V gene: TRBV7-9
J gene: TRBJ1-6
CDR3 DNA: TGTGCCAGCAGCTTAGGGACAACATATAATTCACCCCTCCACTTT
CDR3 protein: CASSLGTTYNSPLHF

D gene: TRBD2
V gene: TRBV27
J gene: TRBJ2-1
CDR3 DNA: TGTGCCAGCCCGGGACTAGCGGGACGGAGCTCCTACAATGAGCAGTTCTTC
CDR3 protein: CASPGLAGRSSYNEQFF

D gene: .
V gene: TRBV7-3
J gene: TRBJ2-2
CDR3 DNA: TGTGCCAGCAGGAAAACATGGGGGGACACCGGGGAGCTGTTTTTT
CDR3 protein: CASRKTWGDTGELFF

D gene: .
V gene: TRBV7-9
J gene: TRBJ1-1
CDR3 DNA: TGTGCCAGCAGCTTAGCGTCAGGTAGCACTGAAGCTTTCTTT
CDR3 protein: CASSLASGSTEAFF

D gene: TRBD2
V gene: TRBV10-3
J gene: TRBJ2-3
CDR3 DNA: TGTGCCACCAACTCGGGACTAGCGGGTAGCACAGATACGCAGTATTTT
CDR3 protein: CATNSGLAGSTDTQYF

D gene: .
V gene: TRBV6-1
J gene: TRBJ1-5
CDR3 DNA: TGTGCCAGCAGTGAAGCCTGGGGGAGGGGTCAGCCCCAGCATTTT
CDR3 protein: CASSEAWGRGQPQHF

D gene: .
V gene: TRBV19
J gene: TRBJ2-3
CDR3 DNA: TGTGCCAATAGTATACGGGGGTTGGGCACAGATACGCAGTATTTT
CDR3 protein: CANSIRGLGTDTQYF

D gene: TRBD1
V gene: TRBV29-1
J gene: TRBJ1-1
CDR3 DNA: TGCAGCGTGGAAACAGGGGGCACTGAAGCTTTCTTT
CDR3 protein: CSVETGGTEAFF

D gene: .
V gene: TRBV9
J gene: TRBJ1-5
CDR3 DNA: TGTGCCAGCAGTCCAACGGGATATCCGAATCAGCCCCAGCATTTT
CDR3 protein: CASSPTGYPNQPQHF

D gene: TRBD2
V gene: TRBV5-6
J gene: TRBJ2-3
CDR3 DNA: TGTGCCAGCAGCTTGGAAGGCGGGAGCGTAGCTAGCACAGATACGCAGTATTTT
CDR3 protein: CASSLEGGSVASTDTQYF

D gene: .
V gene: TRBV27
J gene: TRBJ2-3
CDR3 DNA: TGTGCCAGCAGTTTAAGGTCGGGGTCTAGCACAGATACGCAGTATTTT
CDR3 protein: CASSLRSGSSTDTQYF

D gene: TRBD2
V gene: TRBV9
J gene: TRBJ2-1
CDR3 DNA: TGTGCCAGCAGCGCGGGGGGACTAGCGGGAGGCGGGGGGCAGTTCTTC
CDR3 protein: CASSAGGLAGGGGQFF

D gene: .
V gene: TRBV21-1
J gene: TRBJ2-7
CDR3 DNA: TGTGCCAGCAGCAAAGGGGGACAGGGTGTTTCCTACGAGCAGTACTTC
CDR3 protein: CASSKGGQGVSYEQYF

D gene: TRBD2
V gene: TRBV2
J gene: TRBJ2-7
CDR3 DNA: TGTGCCAGCAGCCCGGGACTAGCGGGAGGGGCCTTCGAGCAGTACTTC
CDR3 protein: CASSPGLAGGAFEQYF

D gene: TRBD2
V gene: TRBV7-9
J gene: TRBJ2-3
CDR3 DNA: TGTGCCAGCAGCCCTCCCCTCGGGGGAGGGTCAGATACGCAGTATTTT
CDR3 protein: CASSPPLGGGSDTQYF

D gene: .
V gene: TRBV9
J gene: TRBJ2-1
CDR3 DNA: TGTGCCAGCAGCGTAGCTGGGTTAGCGGTAGAGAATGAGCAGTTCTTC
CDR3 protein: CASSVAGLAVENEQFF